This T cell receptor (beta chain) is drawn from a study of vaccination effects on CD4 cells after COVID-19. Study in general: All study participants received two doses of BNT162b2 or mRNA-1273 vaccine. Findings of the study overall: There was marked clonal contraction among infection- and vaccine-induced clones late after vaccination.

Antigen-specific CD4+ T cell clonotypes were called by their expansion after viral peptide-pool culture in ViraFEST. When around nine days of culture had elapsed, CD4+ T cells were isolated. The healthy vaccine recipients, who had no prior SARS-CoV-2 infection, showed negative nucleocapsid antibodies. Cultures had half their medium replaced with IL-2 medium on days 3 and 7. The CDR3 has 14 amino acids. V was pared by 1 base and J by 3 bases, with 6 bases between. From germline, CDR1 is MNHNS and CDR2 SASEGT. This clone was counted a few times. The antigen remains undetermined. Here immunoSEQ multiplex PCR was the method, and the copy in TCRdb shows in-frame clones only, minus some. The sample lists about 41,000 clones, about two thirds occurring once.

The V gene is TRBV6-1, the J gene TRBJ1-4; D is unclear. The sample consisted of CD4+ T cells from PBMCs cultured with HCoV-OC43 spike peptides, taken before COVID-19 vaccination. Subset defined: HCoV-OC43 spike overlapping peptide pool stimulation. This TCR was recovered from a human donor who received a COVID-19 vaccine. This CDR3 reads CASSEGEANEKLFF. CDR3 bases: TGTGCCAGCAGTGAAGGGGAAGCTAATGAAAAACTGTTTTTT.